The clone carrying this T cell receptor beta chain was observed a handful of times. Its antigen is currently unknown. Among all donors, each was a healthy Caucasian. The sample originates from a study of identical twins. Study results and caveats: Beta out-of-frame twin sharing showed a weaker excess.

After removal of 3 bases from V and 1 base from J, the junction contained 9 bases not matched to a gene. Germline V gene data show CDR1 as SGHAT and CDR2 as FQNNGV. The CDR3 runs to 18 residues. It was template switching that added a universal primer site, and there were unique molecular identifiers on the cDNA. TCRdb analysed the 5' RACE reads with MiXCR anew, one entry per CDR3 protein. The sample shows 1.5 million to 2 million distinct CDR3 sequences, less than 35% of them seen only once. Sequenced material: cord blood. The rearrangement uses TRBV11-2 and TRBJ2-3; 11 positions agree with TRBD2. The TCR sequence derives from a newborn girl in good health. In nucleotides, the CDR3 is TGTGCCAGCAGCTTTAGCGGGAGGGCCTTTTCGCGCACAGATACGCAGTATTTT. Protein product: CASSFSGRAFSRTDTQYF.